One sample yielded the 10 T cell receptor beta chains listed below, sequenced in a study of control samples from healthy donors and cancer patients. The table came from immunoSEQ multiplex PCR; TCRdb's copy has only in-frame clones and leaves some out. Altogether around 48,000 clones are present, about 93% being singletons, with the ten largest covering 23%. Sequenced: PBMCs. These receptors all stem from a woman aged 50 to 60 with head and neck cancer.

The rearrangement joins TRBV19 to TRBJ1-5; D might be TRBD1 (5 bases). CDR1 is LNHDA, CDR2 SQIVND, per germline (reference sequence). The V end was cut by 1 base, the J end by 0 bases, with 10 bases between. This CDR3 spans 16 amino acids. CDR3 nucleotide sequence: TGTGCCAGTAGTATAGGACAGCCTTATAGCAATCAGCCCCAGCATTTT. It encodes CASSIGQPYSNQPQHF.

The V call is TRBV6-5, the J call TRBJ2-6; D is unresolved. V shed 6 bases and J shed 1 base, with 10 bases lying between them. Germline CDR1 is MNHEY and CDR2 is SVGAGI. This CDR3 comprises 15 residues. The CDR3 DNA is TGTGCCAGCAGCCCCCAAACGTCTGGGGCCAACGTCCTGACTTTC. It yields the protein CASSPQTSGANVLTF.

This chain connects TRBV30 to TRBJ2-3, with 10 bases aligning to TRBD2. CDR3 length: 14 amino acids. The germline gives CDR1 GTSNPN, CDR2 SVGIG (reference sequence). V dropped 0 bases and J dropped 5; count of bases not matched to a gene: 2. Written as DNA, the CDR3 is TGTGCCTGGAGTGTAGCGGGGGGGCAAGATACGCAGTATTTT. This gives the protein CAWSVAGGQDTQYF.

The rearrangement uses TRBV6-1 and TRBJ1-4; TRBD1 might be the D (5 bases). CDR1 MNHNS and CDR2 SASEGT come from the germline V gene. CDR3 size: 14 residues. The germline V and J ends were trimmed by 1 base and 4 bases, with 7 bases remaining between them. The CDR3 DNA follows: TGTGCCAGCAGTGAAGGGGGCTTTAATGAAAAACTGTTTTTT. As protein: CASSEGGFNEKLFF.

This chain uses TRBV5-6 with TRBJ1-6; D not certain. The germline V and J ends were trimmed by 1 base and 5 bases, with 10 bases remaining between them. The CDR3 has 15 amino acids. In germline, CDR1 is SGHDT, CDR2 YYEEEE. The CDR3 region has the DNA TGTGCCAGCAGCTTGTGGATGTTCGATAATTCACCCCTCCACTTT. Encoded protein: CASSLWMFDNSPLHF.

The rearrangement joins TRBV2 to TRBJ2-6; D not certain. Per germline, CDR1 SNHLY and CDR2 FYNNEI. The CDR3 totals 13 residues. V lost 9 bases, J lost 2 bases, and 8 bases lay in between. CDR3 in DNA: TGTGCCAGTCTAACCCCTGGGGCCAACGTCCTGACTTTC. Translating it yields CASLTPGANVLTF.

The CDR3 protein is CASSLRTRGNTGELFF. CDR3 sequence (DNA): TGTGCCAGCAGCTTACGGACAAGGGGCAACACCGGGGAGCTGTTTTTT. The chain uses TRBV7-9 and TRBJ2-2; D might be TRBD1 (5 bases). Germline V gene sequence: CDR1 SEHNR, CDR2 FQNEAQ (reference sequence). Trimming removed 2 bases from V and 2 bases from J, with 12 bases in between. The CDR3 loop spans 16 amino acids.

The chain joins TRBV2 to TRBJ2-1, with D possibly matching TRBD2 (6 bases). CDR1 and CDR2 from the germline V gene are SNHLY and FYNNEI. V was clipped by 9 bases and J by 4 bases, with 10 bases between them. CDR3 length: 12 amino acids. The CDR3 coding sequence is TGTGCCAGGGACGGGAGTTACAATGAGCAGTTCTTC. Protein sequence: CARDGSYNEQFF.

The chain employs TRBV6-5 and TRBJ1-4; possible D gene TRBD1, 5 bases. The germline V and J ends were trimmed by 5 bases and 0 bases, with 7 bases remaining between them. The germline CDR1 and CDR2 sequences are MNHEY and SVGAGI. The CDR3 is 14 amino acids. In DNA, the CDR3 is TGTGCCAGCAGTCCGACAGCAACTAATGAAAAACTGTTTTTT. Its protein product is CASSPTATNEKLFF.

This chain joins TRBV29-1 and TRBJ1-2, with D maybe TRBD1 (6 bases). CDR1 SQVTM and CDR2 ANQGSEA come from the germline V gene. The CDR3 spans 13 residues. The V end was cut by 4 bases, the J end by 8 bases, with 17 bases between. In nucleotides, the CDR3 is TGCAGCGTTGCCCTACAGGGTATTAGAGGCTACACCTTC. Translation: CSVALQGIRGYTF.